The 19 T cell receptor beta chains below all came from one sample that was sequenced in a study of CD8 T cells in Susac syndrome (dated by TCRdb to the late 2010s). The library was obtained by the immunoSEQ multiplex PCR assay. RNA was extracted using the RNeasy kit, and about 0.5 to 1 ug of the RNA was reverse transcribed with random hexamers. Starting from the raw public reads, TCRdb applied fastp trimming at Q25, assembled clones with MiXCR and retained in-frame beta chains. Rows merge per CDR3 protein into single entries with the most common DNA and genes. The sample table holds about 150,000 distinct CDR3 sequences, of which about 94% were seen once. The biggest ten clones account for roughly 0.2% of the sample. The sequenced sample was CD8+ T cells from PBMCs. These receptor sequences come from a human donor with multiple sclerosis.

This clonotype has just one count. The chain links TRBV2 to TRBJ2-1; 7 bases match TRBD1. Germline trimming cut 9 bases from V and 7 bases from J; bases unmatched to any gene: 6. This CDR3 is 12 amino acids long. Looked up from germline, CDR1 is SNHLY and CDR2 is FYNNEI. The CDR3 DNA sequence: TGTGCCAGTCTGACAGGGTTGAATGAGCAGTTCTTC. It translates to CASLTGLNEQFF.

V and J are TRBV11-2 and TRBJ2-1; D not resolved. The germline V gene encodes CDR1 SGHAT and CDR2 FQNNGV. Trimming took 1 base from V and 10 from J, leaving 5 bases between them. This CDR3 is 11 amino acids long. The CDR3 DNA is TGTGCCAGCAGCTTAGCGGAGGAGCAGTTCTTC. Protein sequence: CASSLAEEQFF.

The chain recombines TRBV20-1 with TRBJ1-2; 8 nucleotides agree with TRBD1. The CDR3 is 17 residues long. Losses at the gene ends were 4 bases for V and 8 bases for J; bases not matched to a gene: 21. CDR1 DFQATT and CDR2 SNEGSKA come from the germline V gene (reference sequence). The CDR3 region has the DNA TGCAGTGCTACCTCCGGGACAGGCGGACTTTCACTCTCCGGCTACACCTTC. Amino acids: CSATSGTGGLSLSGYTF.

This chain joins TRBV4-1 and TRBJ1-1; 8 nucleotides align to TRBD1. CDR1 and CDR2 from the germline V gene are MGHRA and YSYEKL. Trimming cost V 3 bases and J 7 bases; bases outside gene matches: 7. This CDR3 is built from 14 residues. CDR3 sequence reads: CASSQEQGVDEAFF. The CDR3 region has the DNA TGCGCCAGCAGCCAGGAACAGGGGGTCGATGAAGCTTTCTTT.

The chain is built from TRBV9 and TRBJ2-1; the D gene is possibly TRBD1 (6 bases). Germline V gene lookup returns CDR1 SGDLS and CDR2 YYNGEE. Trimming pared 4 bases from V and 5 bases from J, leaving 16 bases between. This CDR3 region has 15 residues. CDR3 amino acids: CASSIRGNANNEQFF. CDR3 DNA: TGTGCCAGCAGCATCAGGGGAAATGCCAACAATGAGCAGTTCTTC.

The V and J genes are TRBV2 and TRBJ2-7; TRBD1 or TRBD2 may be the D gene (5 bases each). V was trimmed by 6 bases and J by 4 bases, leaving 22 bases between them. This CDR3 region has 16 residues. CDR1 SNHLY and CDR2 FYNNEI come from the germline V gene. The CDR3, as DNA: TGTGCCAGCAGCCAGAGACCCGGGACGGATTATTACGAGCAGTACTTC. Residues: CASSQRPGTDYYEQYF.

The rearrangement joins TRBV6-6 to TRBJ1-4; 8 positions agree with TRBD1. This CDR3 region has 15 residues. V was pared by 6 bases and J by 14 bases, with 17 bases of the junction left unmatched. Germline values: CDR1 MNHNY, CDR2 SVGAGI (reference sequence). CDR3 amino acids: CASSRDRLANEGLFF. CDR3 DNA: TGTGCCAGCAGCCGGGACAGGCTCGCAAATGAAGGGCTGTTTTTT.

The V gene is TRBV5-5, the J gene TRBJ2-7, with a weak D call TRBD1 (6 bases). The CDR3 totals 13 residues. V shed 4 bases and J shed 7 bases, with 15 bases lying between them. Germline values: CDR1 SGHKS, CDR2 YYEKEE (reference sequence). The CDR3 sequence is CASSRDTRTEQYF. The DNA of the CDR3 is TGTGCCAGCAGCCGGGACACTCGAACTGAGCAGTACTTC.

The chain combines TRBV11-2 with TRBJ1-1; D is uncertain. Germline CDR1 is SGHAT and CDR2 is FQNNGV. The CDR3 totals 14 residues. V shed 5 bases and J shed 6 bases, with 16 bases lying between them. CDR3 in amino acids: CASSVSPLGPEAFF. For the CDR3, the DNA is TGTGCCAGCAGCGTTAGTCCCCTTGGCCCTGAAGCTTTCTTT.

This sequence joins TRBV9 and TRBJ2-1; 12 bases line up with TRBD2. Trimming at V came to 0 bases and at J to 4 bases, leaving 2 bases not matched to a gene. Germline-derived CDR1 and CDR2 are SGDLS and YYNGEE. The CDR3 runs 16 residues. The CDR3 DNA follows: TGTGCCAGCAGCGTAGTTGGGACTAGCGGGTACAATGAGCAGTTCTTC. Its translation: CASSVVGTSGYNEQFF. Full variable domain (missing parts from reference TRBV9 and TRBJ2-1): DSGVTQTPKHLITATGQRVTLRCSPRSGDLSVYWYQQSLDQGLQFLIQYYNGEERAKGNILERFSAQQFPDLHSELNLSSLELGDSALYFCASSVVGTSGYNEQFFGPGTRLTVL.

The rearrangement uses TRBV7-9 and TRBJ2-7; 7 bases fit TRBD1. The CDR3 length is 14 residues. Germline CDR1 reads SEHNR; CDR2 reads FQNEAQ (reference sequence). The trim removed 5 bases at V and 2 bases at J, leaving 6 bases unmatched. CDR3 region: CASSRRDRPYEQYF. CDR3 bases: TGTGCCAGCAGCCGCCGGGACAGACCCTACGAGCAGTACTTC.

This clonotype came up once. This chain joins TRBV9 and TRBJ2-1; 12 bases agree with TRBD2. The V gene's germline CDR1 is SGDLS and CDR2 YYNGEE. This CDR3 is 15 amino acids long. V lost 4 bases and J lost 11; bases outside the gene matches: 10. CDR3 DNA: TGTGCCAGCAGCTTAAGCGGGACTAGCGGGCACAAGCAGTTCTTC. This sequence encodes CASSLSGTSGHKQFF.

V usage is TRBV27 and J usage is TRBJ2-3; either TRBD1 or TRBD2 may fit D (5 bases each). Trimming took off 0 bases at V and 2 bases at J, with 24 bases between the two ends. The germline V gene encodes CDR1 MNHEY and CDR2 SMNVEV (reference sequence). The CDR3 contains 20 residues. CDR3 nucleotides: TGTGCCAGCAGTTTATCGATAGTGGGGGAGCCTCCAAAATTCACAGATACGCAGTATTTT. Its translation: CASSLSIVGEPPKFTDTQYF.

The chain is built from TRBV29-1 and TRBJ2-1; tentatively, D is TRBD1 (6 bases). The CDR3 covers 13 residues. Trimming took off 2 bases at V and 5 bases at J, with 10 bases between the two ends. Germline V gene lookup returns CDR1 SQVTM and CDR2 ANQGSEA. CDR3 sequence (DNA): TGCAGCGTTGAACAGGGGTGGCACAATGAGCAGTTCTTC. Translation: CSVEQGWHNEQFF.

The V call is TRBV4-2, the J call TRBJ1-5, with unresolved D. V dropped 0 bases and J dropped 6 bases, with 9 bases sitting between them. CDR1 and CDR2 (germline): LGHNA, YNFKEQ. CDR3 length equals 14 residues. The CDR3 coding sequence is TGTGCCAGCAGCCAAGAGGAAACGGGTCAGCCCCAGCATTTT. Translating it yields CASSQEETGQPQHF.

V gene TRBV7-9 combines with J gene TRBJ2-1; D remains ambiguous. Trimming removed 5 bases at V and 8 bases at J, with 10 bases between. This CDR3 has 12 amino acids. CDR1 and CDR2 (germline): SEHNR, FQNEAQ (reference sequence). The CDR3 DNA reads TGTGCCAGCAGCCGGAACCCGGATGAGCAGTTCTTC. This sequence encodes CASSRNPDEQFF.

The gene calls are TRBV2 and TRBJ2-2; no definite D call. V lost 3 bases and J lost 3, with 11 bases in between. The germline V gene has CDR1 SNHLY and CDR2 FYNNEI. The CDR3 has 15 amino acids. The CDR3 here is CASSDERKDTGELFF. The CDR3 region has the DNA TGTGCCAGCAGTGACGAGCGAAAGGACACCGGGGAGCTGTTTTTT.

The genes are TRBV3-1 and TRBJ2-3, with D unclear. Germline V gene lookup returns CDR1 LGHDT and CDR2 YNNKEL (reference sequence). The V end was cut by 0 bases, the J end by 6 bases, with 10 bases between. The CDR3 sequence is 14 residues long. The CDR3 sequence is CASSQEASSDTQYF. In nucleotides, the CDR3 is TGTGCCAGCAGCCAAGAGGCTTCTTCGGATACGCAGTATTTT.

This clonotype was counted a few times. The CDR3 reads CASSLGGYGYTF. The CDR3 bases are TGTGCCAGCAGCTTAGGGGGCTATGGCTACACCTTC. The genes are TRBV7-9 and TRBJ1-2; no firm D call. V lost 1 base and J lost 4, with 4 bases in between. The length of the CDR3 is 12 residues. Per germline, CDR1 SEHNR and CDR2 FQNEAQ (reference sequence).